The rows below give T cell receptor beta chains drawn from one sample of a study of T cells of healthy individuals. TCRdb re-called the 5' RACE reads with MiXCR, one entry per CDR3 protein. The sample lists fewer than 75,000 distinct CDR3 sequences; roughly 15% were seen once. Source of these receptors: a human donor in good health. The CDR3 runs from the conserved cysteine through the conserved F or W. The D gene is left open where the match is weak. Some rows mark clone size as missing; the rest say once, few, many or name a class of expanded clone.

NA	TRBJ2-7	TRBD2	TRBV11-2	CASSSTPSGRFNEQYF	TGTGCCAGCAGCTCCACGCCAAGCGGGAGGTTCAACGAGCAGTACTTC
few	TRBJ1-5	NA	TRBV7-2	CASSLTGLINQPQHF	TGTGCCAGCAGCTTAACGGGACTGATCAATCAGCCCCAGCATTTT
NA	TRBJ2-6	NA	TRBV28	CASTYSDSNSGANVLTF	TGTGCCAGCACCTATTCCGACAGCAACTCTGGGGCCAACGTCCTGACTTTC
few	TRBJ1-1	NA	TRBV3-1	CASSQNSRAEAFF	TGTGCCAGCAGCCAAAATTCCCGCGCGGAAGCTTTCTTT
many	TRBJ1-6	NA	TRBV7-6	CASSLEPGGRASSYNSPLHF	TGTGCCAGCAGCTTAGAACCCGGAGGGAGGGCGAGCTCCTATAATTCACCCCTCCACTTT
many	TRBJ2-4	NA	TRBV7-2	CASSLNPFFDIQYF	TGTGCCAGCAGCTTAAACCCATTTTTTGACATTCAGTACTTC
many	TRBJ1-3	NA	TRBV10-3	CAITEGGNTIYF	TGTGCCATCACCGAGGGGGGAAACACCATATATTTT
NA	TRBJ2-1	NA	TRBV2	CASSEEWLARSIGQFF	TGTGCCAGCAGTGAAGAGTGGTTGGCACGTAGTATCGGGCAGTTCTTC
few	TRBJ2-3	NA	TRBV9	CASSVAILVTDTQYF	TGTGCCAGCAGCGTAGCTATATTGGTAACAGATACGCAGTATTTT
NA	TRBJ1-6	NA	TRBV7-9	CASSLAQGNSPLHF	TGTGCCAGCAGCTTGGCGCAGGGAAATTCACCCCTCCACTTT
NA	TRBJ2-1	NA	TRBV5-1	CASSLTGTNEQFF	TGCGCCAGCAGCCTGACAGGTACCAATGAGCAGTTCTTC
many	TRBJ2-7	TRBD2	TRBV29-1	CSVGVLAAYEQYF	TGCAGCGTGGGGGTCCTAGCGGCTTACGAGCAGTACTTC
many	TRBJ2-1	TRBD2	TRBV5-4	CASSSSGNADEQFF	TGTGCCAGCAGCTCTAGCGGGAACGCAGATGAGCAGTTCTTC
NA	TRBJ2-1	NA	TRBV14	CASSRDLHTPQFF	TGTGCCAGCAGCAGGGACCTACACACTCCACAGTTCTTC
NA	TRBJ2-5	NA	TRBV7-9	CASRLDYPQETQYF	TGTGCCAGCAGGCTCGACTATCCGCAAGAGACCCAGTACTTC
few	TRBJ2-5	NA	TRBV3-1	CASSLSQREGAETQYF	TGTGCCAGCAGCCTTTCCCAGAGGGAAGGGGCAGAGACCCAGTACTTC
many	TRBJ1-2	NA	TRBV7-9	CASSLALTGYTF	TGTGCCAGCAGCTTAGCGCTAACTGGCTACACCTTC
few	TRBJ2-5	TRBD2	TRBV7-3	CASSLTPGLALETQYF	TGTGCCAGCAGCTTAACCCCGGGACTAGCGTTAGAGACCCAGTACTTC
NA	TRBJ1-5	NA	TRBV28	CASSQPNQPQHF	TGTGCCAGCAGTCAACCCAATCAGCCCCAGCATTTT
NA	TRBJ2-3	TRBD2	TRBV20-1	CSARDYSGGSTDTQYF	TGCAGTGCTAGAGATTATAGCGGGGGTAGCACAGATACGCAGTATTTT
few	TRBJ2-1	NA	TRBV20-1	CSARRSYNEQFF	TGCAGTGCTAGGCGCTCCTACAATGAGCAGTTCTTC
NA	TRBJ2-5	NA	TRBV18	CASSVGTSTQETQYF	TGTGCCAGCTCAGTCGGGACATCAACTCAAGAGACCCAGTACTTC
few	TRBJ2-5	NA	TRBV6-2/TRBV6-3	CASRTAQETQYF	TGTGCCAGCAGGACAGCCCAAGAGACCCAGTACTTC
NA	TRBJ1-5	NA	TRBV7-9	CASSLGYGRINQPQHF	TGTGCCAGCAGCTTAGGATACGGCCGTATCAATCAGCCCCAGCATTTT
few	TRBJ1-6	NA	TRBV20-1	CSARNASRSLHF	TGCAGTGCTAGGAACGCCTCTCGGTCCCTCCACTTT
few	TRBJ2-7	TRBD2	TRBV7-3	CASSLMASGGASTYEQYF	TGTGCCAGCAGCTTAATGGCTAGCGGGGGGGCCAGTACCTACGAGCAGTACTTC
few	TRBJ2-1	TRBD1	TRBV5-6	CASSPGQSSYNEQFF	TGTGCCAGCAGCCCGGGACAGAGCTCCTACAATGAGCAGTTCTTC
many	TRBJ1-2	TRBD1	TRBV29-1	CSVERPPGTAGYTF	TGCAGCGTCGAGAGGCCGCCCGGGACAGCTGGCTACACCTTC
many	TRBJ1-3	NA	TRBV28	CASSKAGDGNTIYF	TGTGCCAGCTCTAAGGCCGGGGACGGAAACACCATATATTTT
NA	TRBJ2-3	TRBD2	TRBV5-4	CASSSGLAGNTDTQYF	TGTGCCAGCAGCTCGGGACTAGCGGGAAACACAGATACGCAGTATTTT
few	TRBJ2-7	TRBD1	TRBV7-9	CASSERQGAAYEQYF	TGTGCCAGCAGCGAAAGACAGGGGGCCGCCTACGAGCAGTACTTC
NA	TRBJ1-2	NA	TRBV29-1	CSVQGGHYGYTF	TGCAGCGTCCAAGGGGGTCACTATGGCTACACCTTC
many	TRBJ2-3	NA	TRBV10-3	CAISEGTRVSTDTQYF	TGTGCCATCAGTGAAGGGACTCGAGTTAGCACAGATACGCAGTATTTT
few	TRBJ2-5	TRBD2	TRBV12-3/TRBV12-4	CASSPRGLAGGLGETQYF	TGTGCCAGCAGCCCCAGGGGACTAGCGGGGGGGCTCGGGGAGACCCAGTACTTC
few	TRBJ2-7	NA	TRBV20-1	CSAASSYEQYF	TGCAGTGCTGCCTCCTCCTACGAGCAGTACTTC
many	TRBJ2-3	TRBD2	TRBV20-1	CSAWGNLAGGISSTDTQYF	TGCAGTGCCTGGGGGAACCTAGCGGGAGGAATCTCTAGCACAGATACGCAGTATTTT
NA	TRBJ2-1	TRBD2	TRBV5-1	CASRSVVAGGNEQFF	TGCGCCAGCCGCAGCGTCGTAGCGGGGGGTAATGAGCAGTTCTTC